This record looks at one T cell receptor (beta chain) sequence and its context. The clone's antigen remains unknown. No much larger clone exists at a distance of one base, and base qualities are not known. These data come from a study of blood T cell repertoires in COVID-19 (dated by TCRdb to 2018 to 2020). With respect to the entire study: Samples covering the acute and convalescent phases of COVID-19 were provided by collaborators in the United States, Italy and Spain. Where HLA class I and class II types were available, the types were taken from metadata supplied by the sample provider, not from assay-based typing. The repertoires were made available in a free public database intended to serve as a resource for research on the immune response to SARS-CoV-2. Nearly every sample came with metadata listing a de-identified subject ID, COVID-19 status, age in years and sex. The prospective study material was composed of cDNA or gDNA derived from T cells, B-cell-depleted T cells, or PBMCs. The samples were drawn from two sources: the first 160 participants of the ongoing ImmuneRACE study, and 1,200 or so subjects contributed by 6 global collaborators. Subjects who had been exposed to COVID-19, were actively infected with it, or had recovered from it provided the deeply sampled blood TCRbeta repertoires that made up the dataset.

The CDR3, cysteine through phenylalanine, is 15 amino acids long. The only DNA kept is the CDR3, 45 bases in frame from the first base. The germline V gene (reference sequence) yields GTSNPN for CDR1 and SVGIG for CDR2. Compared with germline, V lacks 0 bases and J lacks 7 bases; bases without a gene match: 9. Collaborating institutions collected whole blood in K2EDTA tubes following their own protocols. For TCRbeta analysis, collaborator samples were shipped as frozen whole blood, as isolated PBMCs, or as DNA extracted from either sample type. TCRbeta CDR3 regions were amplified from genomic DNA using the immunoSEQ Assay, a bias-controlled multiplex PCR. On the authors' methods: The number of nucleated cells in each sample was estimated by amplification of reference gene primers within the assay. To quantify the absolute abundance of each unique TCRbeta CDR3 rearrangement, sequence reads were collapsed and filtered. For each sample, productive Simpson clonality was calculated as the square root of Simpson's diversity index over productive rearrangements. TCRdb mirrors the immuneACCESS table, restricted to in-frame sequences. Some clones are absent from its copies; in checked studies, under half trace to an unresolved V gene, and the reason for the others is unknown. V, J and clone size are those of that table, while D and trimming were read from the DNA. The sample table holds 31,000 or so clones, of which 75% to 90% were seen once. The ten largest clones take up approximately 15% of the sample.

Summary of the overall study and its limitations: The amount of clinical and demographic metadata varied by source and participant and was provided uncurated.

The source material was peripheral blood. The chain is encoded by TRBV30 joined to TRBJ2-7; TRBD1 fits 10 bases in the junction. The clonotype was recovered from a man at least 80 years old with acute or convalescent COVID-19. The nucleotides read TGTGCCTGGAGTGTGCCGCGACAGGGGGCTTTAGAGCAGTACTTC. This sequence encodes CAWSVPRQGALEQYF.